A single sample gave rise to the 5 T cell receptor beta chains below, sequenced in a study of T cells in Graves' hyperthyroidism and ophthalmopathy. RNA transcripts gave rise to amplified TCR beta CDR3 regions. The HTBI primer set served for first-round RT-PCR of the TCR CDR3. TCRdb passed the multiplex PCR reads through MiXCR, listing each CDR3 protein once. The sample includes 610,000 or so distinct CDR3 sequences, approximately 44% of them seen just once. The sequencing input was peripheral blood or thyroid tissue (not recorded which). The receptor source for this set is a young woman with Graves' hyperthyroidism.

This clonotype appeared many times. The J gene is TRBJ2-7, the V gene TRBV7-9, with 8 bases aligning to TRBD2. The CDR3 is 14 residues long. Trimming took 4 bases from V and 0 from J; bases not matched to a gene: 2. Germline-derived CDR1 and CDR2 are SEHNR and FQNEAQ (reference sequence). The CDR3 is CASSYSGSSYEQYF. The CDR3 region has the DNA TGTGCCAGCAGCTACAGCGGGAGCTCCTACGAGCAGTACTTC.

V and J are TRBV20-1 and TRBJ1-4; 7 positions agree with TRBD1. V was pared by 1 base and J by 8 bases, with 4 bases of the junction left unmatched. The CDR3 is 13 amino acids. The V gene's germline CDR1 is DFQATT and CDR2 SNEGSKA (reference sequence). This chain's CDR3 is CSARGTGTEKLFF. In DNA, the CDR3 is TGCAGTGCTAGAGGGACAGGTACCGAAAAACTGTTTTTT.

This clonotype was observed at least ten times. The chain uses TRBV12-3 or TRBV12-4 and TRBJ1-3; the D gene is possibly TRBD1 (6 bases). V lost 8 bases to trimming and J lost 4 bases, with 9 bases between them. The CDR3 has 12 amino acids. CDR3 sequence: CASRGAGNTIYF. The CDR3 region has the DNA TGTGCCAGCCGGGGGGCCGGAAACACCATATATTTT.

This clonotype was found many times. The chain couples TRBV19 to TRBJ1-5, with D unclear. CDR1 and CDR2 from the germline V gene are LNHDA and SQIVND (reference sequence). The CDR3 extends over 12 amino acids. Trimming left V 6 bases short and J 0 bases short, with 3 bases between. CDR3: CASSRSNQPQHF. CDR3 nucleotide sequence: TGTGCCAGTAGCCGTAGCAATCAGCCCCAGCATTTT. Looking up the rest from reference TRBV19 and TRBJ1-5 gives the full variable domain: DGGITQSPKYLFRKEGQNVTLSCEQNLNHDAMYWYRQDPGQGLRLIYYSQIVNDFQKGDIAEGYSVSREKKESFPLTVTSAQKNPTAFYLCASSRSNQPQHFGDGTRLSIL.

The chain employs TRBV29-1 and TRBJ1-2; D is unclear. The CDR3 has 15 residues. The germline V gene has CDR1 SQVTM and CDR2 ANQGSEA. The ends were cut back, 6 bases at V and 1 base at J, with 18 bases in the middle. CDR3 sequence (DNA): TGCAGCGTCGGCGGACTAGCGGGAGGTAACTATGGCTACACCTTC. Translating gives CSVGGLAGGNYGYTF.